The entry that follows covers one T cell receptor (beta chain) sequence. The germline V gene encodes CDR1 LNHDA and CDR2 SQIVND (reference sequence). V was pared by 6 bases and J by 7 bases, with 14 bases of the junction left unmatched. The CDR3 is 16 amino acids. The record originates from a study of blood T cell repertoires in COVID-19. The wider study: The origin of the acute and convalescent COVID-19 samples was the United States, Italy and Spain. PBMCs, B-cell-depleted T cells, or T cells were the source of the cDNA or gDNA that made up the material.

Study processing details: Reference gene primer amplification in the assay estimated nucleated cell counts. The protocol was immunoSEQ multiplex PCR, while the TCRdb copy is restricted to in-frame clones and leaves out a portion. The V and J calls and clone size are taken from that table; D and trimming were inferred from the DNA. Of fewer than 35,000 clones listed, about nine tenths are singletons. This TCR came from a man in his forties or fifties with active or convalescent COVID-19. Sequencing used peripheral blood. The chain is built from TRBV19 and TRBJ1-4, with 7 positions matching TRBD1. The CDR3 loop reads CASSPVSNRGREKLFF. The CDR3 DNA follows: TGTGCCAGTAGCCCTGTAAGTAACAGGGGACGTGAAAAACTGTTTTTT.